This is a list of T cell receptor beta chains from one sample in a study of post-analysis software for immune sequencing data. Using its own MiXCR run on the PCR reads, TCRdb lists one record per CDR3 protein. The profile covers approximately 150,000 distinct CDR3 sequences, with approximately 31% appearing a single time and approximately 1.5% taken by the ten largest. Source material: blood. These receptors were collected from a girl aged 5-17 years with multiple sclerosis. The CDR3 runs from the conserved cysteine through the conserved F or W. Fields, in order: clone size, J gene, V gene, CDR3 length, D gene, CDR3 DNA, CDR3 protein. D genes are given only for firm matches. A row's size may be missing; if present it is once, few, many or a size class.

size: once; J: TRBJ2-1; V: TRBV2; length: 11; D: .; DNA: TGTGCCAGCGGGAGGCACAATGAGCAGTTCTTC; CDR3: CASGRHNEQFF
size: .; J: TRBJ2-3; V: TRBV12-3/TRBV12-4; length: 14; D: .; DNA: TGTGCCAGCAGTTTTACCTACAGCGCAGATATGCAGTATTTT; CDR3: CASSFTYSADMQYF
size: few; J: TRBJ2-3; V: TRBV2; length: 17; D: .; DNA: TGTGCCAGCAGTGAAGGGGTTTGGTATCCAGGCGCAGATACGCAGTATTTT; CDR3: CASSEGVWYPGADTQYF
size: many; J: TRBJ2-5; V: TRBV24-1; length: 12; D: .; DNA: TGTGCCACCAGTGATCTCCAAGAGACCCAGTACTTC; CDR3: CATSDLQETQYF
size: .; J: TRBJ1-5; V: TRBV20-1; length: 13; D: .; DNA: TGCAGTGCTGACGCCGCGGGCAATCAGCCCCAGCATTTT; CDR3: CSADAAGNQPQHF
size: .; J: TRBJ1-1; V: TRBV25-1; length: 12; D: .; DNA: TGTGCCAGCAGTGTGGGGGGGCTCGGGGCTTTCTTT; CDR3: CASSVGGLGAFF
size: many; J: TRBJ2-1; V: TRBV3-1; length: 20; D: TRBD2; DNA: TGTGCCAGCAGCGCGCTCGGGGGTTTGGGACTAGCGGGAGGCCGCAATGAGCAGTTCTTC; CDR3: CASSALGGLGLAGGRNEQFF
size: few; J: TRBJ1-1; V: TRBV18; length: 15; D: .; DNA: TGTGCCAGCTCACCGGGGGACAACCGAGGCCCTGAAGCTTTCTTT; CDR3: CASSPGDNRGPEAFF
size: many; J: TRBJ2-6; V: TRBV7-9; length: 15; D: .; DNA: TGTGCCAGCAGCTCGTGGCGATCTGGGGCCAACGTCCTGACTTTC; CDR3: CASSSWRSGANVLTF
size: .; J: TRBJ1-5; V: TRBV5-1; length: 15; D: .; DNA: TGCGCCAGCAGTTACTTGGCAGGGCCCAATCAGCCCCAGCATTTT; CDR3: CASSYLAGPNQPQHF
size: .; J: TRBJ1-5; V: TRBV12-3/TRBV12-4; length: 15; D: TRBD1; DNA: TGTGCCAGCAGGAAGGAGGGGGCGGGGAATCAGCCCCGGCATTTT; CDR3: CASRKEGAGNQPRHF
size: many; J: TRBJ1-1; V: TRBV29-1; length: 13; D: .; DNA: TGCAGCGCCGGTCTGCCGCCGCCCACTGAAGCTTTCTTT; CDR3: CSAGLPPPTEAFF
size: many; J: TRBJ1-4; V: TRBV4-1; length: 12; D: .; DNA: TGCGCCAGCAGCCAGATTAATGAAAAACTGTTTTTT; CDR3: CASSQINEKLFF
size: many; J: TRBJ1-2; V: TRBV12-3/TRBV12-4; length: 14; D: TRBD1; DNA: TGTGCCAGCAGTCCCCGGGACAGGGTTCGTGGCTACACCTTC; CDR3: CASSPRDRVRGYTF
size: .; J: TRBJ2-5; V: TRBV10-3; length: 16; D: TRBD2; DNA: TGTGCCATCAGTGAGTCGTCCGGACTAGCGGGAGAGACCCAGTACTTC; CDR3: CAISESSGLAGETQYF
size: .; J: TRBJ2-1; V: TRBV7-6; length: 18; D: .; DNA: TGTGCCAGCAGCTTACGTATTCCGGGGACCCCGTTCGCAAATGAGCAGTTCTTC; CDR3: CASSLRIPGTPFANEQFF
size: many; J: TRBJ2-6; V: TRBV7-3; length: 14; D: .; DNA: TGTGCCAGCAGCTCCTCTGGGGGGGCCAACGTCCTGACTTTC; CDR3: CASSSSGGANVLTF
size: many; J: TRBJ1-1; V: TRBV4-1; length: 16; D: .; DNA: TGCGCCAGCAGCCCAGGCAGGGCCCCCCGGGACACTGAAGCTTTCTTT; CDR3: CASSPGRAPRDTEAFF
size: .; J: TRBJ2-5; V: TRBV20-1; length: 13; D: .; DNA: TGCAGTGCGGAAGCACTAGAAGAGAGGGAGCAGTACTTC; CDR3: CSAEALEEREQYF
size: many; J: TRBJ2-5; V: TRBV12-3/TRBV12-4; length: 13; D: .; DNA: TGTGCCAGCCGCTCCTTAGGCCAAGAGACCCAGTACTTC; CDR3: CASRSLGQETQYF